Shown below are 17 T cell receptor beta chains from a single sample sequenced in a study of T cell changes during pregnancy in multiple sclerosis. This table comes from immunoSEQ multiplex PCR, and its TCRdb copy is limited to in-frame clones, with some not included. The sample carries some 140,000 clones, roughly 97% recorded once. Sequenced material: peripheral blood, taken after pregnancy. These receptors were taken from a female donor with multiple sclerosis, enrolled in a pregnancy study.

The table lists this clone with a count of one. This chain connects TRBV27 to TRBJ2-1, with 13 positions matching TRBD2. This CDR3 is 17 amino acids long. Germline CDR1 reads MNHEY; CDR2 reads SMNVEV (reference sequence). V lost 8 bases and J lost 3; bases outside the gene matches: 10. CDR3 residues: CASRSGGLAGIYNEQFF. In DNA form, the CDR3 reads TGTGCCAGCCGAAGCGGGGGACTAGCGGGAATCTACAATGAGCAGTTCTTC.

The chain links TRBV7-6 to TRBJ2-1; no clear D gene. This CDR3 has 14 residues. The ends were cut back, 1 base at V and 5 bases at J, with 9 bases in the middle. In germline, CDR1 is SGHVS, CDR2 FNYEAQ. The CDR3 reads CASSLGGPDNEQFF. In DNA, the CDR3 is TGTGCCAGCAGCTTAGGTGGGCCTGACAATGAGCAGTTCTTC. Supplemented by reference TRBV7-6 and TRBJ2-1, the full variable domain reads GAGVSQSPRYKVTKRGQDVALRCDPISGHVSLYWYRQALGQGPEFLTYFNYEAQQDKSGLPNDRFSAERPEGSISTLTIQRTEQRDSAMYRCASSLGGPDNEQFFGPGTRLTVL.

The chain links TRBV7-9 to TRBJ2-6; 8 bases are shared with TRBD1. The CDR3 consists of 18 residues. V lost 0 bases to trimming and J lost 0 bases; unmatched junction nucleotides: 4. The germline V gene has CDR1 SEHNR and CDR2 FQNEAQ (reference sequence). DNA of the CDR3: TGTGCCAGCAGCTTAGCAGGACAGGGCTACTCTGGGGCCAACGTCCTGACTTTC. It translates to CASSLAGQGYSGANVLTF.

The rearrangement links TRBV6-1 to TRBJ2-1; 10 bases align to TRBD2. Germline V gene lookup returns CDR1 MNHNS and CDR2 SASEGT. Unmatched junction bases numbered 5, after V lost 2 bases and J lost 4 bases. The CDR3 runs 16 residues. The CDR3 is CASSELLAGQYNEQFF. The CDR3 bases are TGTGCCAGCAGTGAACTACTAGCGGGGCAGTACAATGAGCAGTTCTTC.

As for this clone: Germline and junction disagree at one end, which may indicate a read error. CDR3 loop: CASSIASSYEQYF. CDR3 bases: TGTGCCAGCAGCATAGCGAGTTCCTACGAGCAGTACTTC. The chain couples TRBV7-2 to TRBJ2-7; D is perhaps TRBD2 (5 bases). This CDR3 comprises 13 residues. Germline V gene sequence: CDR1 SGHTA, CDR2 FQGNSA. Looking up the rest from reference TRBV7-2 and TRBJ2-7 gives the full variable domain: GAGVSQSPSNKVTEKGKDVELRCDPISGHTALYWYRQSLGQGLEFLIYFQGNSAPDKSGLPSDRFSAERTGGSVSTLTIQRTQQEDSAVYLCASSIASSYEQYFGPGTRLTVT.

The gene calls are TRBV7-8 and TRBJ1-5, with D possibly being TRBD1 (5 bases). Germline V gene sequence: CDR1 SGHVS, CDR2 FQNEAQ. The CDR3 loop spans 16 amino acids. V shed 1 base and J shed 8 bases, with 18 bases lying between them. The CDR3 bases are TGTGCCAGCAGCTTAGTCGGGACTTCAGCATTAGAGCCCCAGCATTTT. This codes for CASSLVGTSALEPQHF.

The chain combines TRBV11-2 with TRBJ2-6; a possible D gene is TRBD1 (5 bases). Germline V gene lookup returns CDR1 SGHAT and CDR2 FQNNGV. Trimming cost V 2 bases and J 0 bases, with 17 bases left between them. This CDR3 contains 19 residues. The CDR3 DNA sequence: TGTGCCAGCAGCTTAATCGTTGGGGCCCTAAACTCTGGGGCCAACGTCCTGACTTTC. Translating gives CASSLIVGALNSGANVLTF.

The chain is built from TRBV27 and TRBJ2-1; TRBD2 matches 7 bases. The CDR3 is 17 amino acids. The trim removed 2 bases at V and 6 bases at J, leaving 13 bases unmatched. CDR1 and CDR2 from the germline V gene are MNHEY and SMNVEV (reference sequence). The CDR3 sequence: CASSLVALPSGFNEQFF. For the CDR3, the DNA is TGTGCCAGCAGTTTAGTCGCCTTACCTAGCGGCTTCAATGAGCAGTTCTTC.

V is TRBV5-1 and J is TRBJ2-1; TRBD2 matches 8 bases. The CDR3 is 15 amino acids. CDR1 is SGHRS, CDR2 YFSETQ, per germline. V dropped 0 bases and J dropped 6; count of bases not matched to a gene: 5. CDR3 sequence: CASSLGVAGPNEQFF. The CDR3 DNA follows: TGCGCCAGCAGCTTGGGGGTAGCGGGACCCAATGAGCAGTTCTTC.

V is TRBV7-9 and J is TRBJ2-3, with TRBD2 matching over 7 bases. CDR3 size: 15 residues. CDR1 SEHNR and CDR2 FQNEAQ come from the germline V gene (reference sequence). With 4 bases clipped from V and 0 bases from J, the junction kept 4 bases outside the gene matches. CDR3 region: CASSSSSGSTDTQYF. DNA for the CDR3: TGTGCCAGCAGCTCGTCTAGCGGAAGCACAGATACGCAGTATTTT.

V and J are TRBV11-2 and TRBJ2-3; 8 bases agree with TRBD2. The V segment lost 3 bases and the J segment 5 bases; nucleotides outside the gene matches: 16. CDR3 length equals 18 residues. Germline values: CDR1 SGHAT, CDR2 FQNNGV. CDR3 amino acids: CASSLFRGRRAGRDTQYF. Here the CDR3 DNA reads TGTGCCAGCAGCTTGTTTCGCGGGAGGAGGGCTGGGAGAGATACGCAGTATTTT.

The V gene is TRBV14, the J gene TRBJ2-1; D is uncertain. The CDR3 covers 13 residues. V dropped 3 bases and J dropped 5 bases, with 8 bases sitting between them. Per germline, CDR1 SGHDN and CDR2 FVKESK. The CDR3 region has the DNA TGTGCCAGCAGCCAGCGTGGTAACAATGAGCAGTTCTTC. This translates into CASSQRGNNEQFF.

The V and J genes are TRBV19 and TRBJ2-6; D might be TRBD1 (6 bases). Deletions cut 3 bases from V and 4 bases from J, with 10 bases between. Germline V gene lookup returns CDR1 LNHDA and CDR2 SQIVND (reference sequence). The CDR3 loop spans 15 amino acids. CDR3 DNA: TGTGCCAGTAGTATTGCAGGGGTCGGGGCCAACGTCCTGACTTTC. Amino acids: CASSIAGVGANVLTF.

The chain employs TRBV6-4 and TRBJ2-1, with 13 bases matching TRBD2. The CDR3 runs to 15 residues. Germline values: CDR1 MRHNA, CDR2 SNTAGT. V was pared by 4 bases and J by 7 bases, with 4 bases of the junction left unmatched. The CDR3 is CASSALAGGLNEQFF. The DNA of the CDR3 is TGTGCCAGCAGTGCACTAGCGGGAGGGCTTAATGAGCAGTTCTTC.

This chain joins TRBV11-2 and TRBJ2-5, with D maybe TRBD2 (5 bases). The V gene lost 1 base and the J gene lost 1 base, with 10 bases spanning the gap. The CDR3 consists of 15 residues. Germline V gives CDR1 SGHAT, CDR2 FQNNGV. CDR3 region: CASSLGGSVQETQYF. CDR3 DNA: TGTGCCAGCAGCTTAGGAGGGTCAGTCCAAGAGACCCAGTACTTC.

In DNA form, the CDR3 reads TGTGCCAGCAGCCCCGGCGGAGCAGCTAACTATGGCTACACCTTC. Amino acids: CASSPGGAANYGYTF. The chain is built from TRBV6-5 and TRBJ1-2, with D unresolved. The CDR3 is 15 residues long. V shed 6 bases and J shed 0 bases, with 14 bases lying between them. Germline CDR1 and CDR2: MNHEY and SVGAGI.

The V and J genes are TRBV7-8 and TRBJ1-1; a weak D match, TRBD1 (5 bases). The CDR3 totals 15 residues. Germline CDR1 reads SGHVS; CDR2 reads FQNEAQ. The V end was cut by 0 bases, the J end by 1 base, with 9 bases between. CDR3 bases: TGTGCCAGCAGCTTAGCTTTTACAGGGAACACTGAAGCTTTCTTT. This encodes CASSLAFTGNTEAFF.